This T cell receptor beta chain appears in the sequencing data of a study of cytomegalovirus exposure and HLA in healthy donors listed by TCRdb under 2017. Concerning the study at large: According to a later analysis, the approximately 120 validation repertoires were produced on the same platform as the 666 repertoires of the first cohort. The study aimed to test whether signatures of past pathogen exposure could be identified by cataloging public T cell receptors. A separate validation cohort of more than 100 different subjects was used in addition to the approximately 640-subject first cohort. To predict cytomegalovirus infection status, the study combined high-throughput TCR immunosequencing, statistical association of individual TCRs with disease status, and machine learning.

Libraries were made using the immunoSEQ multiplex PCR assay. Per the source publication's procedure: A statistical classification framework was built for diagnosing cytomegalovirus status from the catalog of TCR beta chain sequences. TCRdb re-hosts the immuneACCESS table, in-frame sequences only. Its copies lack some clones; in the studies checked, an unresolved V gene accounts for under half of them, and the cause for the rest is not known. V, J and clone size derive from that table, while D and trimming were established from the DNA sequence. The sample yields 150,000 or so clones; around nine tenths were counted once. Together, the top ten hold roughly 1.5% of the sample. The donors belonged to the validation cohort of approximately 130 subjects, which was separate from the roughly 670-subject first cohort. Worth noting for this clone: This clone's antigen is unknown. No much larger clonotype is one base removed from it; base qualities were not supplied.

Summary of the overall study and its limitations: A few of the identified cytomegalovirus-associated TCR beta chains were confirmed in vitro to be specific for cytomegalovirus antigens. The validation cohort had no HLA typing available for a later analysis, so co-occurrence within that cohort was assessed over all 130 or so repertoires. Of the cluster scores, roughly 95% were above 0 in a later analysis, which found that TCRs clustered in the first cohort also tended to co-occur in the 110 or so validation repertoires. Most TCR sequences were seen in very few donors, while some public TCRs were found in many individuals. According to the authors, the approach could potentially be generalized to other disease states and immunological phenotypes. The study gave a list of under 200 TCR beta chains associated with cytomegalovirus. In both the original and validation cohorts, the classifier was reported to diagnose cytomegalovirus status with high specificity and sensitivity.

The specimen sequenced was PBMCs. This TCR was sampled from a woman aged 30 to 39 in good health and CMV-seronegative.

The DNA reads TGTGCCAGCAGCGGACAGGGAACCTACGAGCAGTACTTC. Protein translation: CASSGQGTYEQYF. This chain is built from TRBV9 and TRBJ2-7; TRBD1 fits 7 bases in the junction. CDR3 length: 13 amino acids, cysteine to phenylalanine. The sequence is cut down to CDR3 DNA, 39 bases in frame from base 1. In the germline V gene, CDR1 corresponds to SGDLS and CDR2 to YYNGEE. The junction shows trimming of 3 bases on V and 2 bases on J, and the gene matches do not reach 2 bases of it.